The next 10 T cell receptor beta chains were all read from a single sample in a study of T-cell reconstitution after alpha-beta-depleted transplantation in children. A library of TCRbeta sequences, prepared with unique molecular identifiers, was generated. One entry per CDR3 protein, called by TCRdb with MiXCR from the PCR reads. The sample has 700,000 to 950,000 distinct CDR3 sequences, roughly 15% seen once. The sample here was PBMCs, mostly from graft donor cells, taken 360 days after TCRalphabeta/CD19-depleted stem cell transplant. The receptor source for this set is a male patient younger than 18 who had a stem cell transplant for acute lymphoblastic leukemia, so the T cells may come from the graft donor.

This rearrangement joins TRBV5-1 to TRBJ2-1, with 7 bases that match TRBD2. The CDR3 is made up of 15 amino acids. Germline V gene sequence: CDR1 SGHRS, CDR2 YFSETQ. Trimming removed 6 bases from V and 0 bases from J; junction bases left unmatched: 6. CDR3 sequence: CASTVAGFSYNEQFF. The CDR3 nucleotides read TGCGCCAGCACCGTAGCGGGCTTCTCCTACAATGAGCAGTTCTTC.

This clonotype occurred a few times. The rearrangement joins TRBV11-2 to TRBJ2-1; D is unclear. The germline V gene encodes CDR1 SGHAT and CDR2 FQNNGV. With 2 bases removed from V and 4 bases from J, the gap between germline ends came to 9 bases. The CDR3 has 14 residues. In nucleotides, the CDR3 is TGTGCCAGCAGCTTACTACTGAGATACAATGAGCAGTTCTTC. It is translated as CASSLLLRYNEQFF.

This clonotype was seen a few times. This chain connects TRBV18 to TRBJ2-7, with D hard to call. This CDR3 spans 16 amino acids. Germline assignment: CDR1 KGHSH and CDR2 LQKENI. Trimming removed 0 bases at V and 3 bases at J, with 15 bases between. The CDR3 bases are TGTGCCAGCTCACCACCGTGGGCGGAAGTCAGCTACGAGCAGTACTTC. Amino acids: CASSPPWAEVSYEQYF.

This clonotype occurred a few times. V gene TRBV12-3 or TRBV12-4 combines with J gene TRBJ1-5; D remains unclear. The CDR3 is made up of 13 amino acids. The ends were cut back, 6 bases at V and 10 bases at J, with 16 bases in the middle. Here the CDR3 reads CASRNKERGPQHF. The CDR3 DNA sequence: TGTGCCAGCAGAAATAAGGAGCGGGGACCCCAGCATTTT.

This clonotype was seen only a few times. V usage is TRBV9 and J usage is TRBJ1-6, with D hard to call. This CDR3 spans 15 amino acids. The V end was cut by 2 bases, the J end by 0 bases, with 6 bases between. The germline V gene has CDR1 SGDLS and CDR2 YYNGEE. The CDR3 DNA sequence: TGTGCCAGCAGCGTCGAGGGCTCCTATAATTCACCCCTCCACTTT. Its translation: CASSVEGSYNSPLHF.

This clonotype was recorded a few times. The CDR3 is CASSFSRVFF. In DNA form, the CDR3 reads TGTGCCAGCAGCTTCTCACGGGTTTTCTTT. V is TRBV7-9 and J is TRBJ1-1; D remains unclear. CDR3 length: 10 residues. From germline, CDR1 is SEHNR and CDR2 FQNEAQ (reference sequence). V was cut by 3 bases and J by 13 bases, with 9 bases left in between.

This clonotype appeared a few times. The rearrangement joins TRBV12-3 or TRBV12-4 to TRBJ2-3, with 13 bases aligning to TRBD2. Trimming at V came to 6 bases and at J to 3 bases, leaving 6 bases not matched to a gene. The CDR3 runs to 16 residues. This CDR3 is CASRRGTSGITDTQYF. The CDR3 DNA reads TGTGCCAGCAGGCGAGGGACTAGCGGGATAACAGATACGCAGTATTTT.

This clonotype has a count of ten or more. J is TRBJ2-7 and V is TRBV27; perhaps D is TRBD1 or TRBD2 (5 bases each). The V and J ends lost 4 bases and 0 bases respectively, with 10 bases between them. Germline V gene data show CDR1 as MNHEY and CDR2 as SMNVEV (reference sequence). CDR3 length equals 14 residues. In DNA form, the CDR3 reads TGTGCCAGCAGTTATGCAGGGAGCTCCTACGAGCAGTACTTC. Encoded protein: CASSYAGSSYEQYF.

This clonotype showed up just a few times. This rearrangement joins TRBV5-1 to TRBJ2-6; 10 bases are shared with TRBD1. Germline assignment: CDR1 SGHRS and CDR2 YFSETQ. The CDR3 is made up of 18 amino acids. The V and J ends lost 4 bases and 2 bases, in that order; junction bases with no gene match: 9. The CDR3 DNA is TGCGCCAGCAGCCAAGCGCCCGGGACAGGGGCTGGGGCCAACGTCCTGACTTTC. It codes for CASSQAPGTGAGANVLTF.

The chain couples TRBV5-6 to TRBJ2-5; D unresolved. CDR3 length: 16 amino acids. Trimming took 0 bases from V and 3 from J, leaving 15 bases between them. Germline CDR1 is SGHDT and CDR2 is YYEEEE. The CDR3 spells CASSLAFWGREETQYF. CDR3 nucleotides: TGTGCCAGCAGCTTGGCCTTCTGGGGTAGAGAAGAGACCCAGTACTTC.